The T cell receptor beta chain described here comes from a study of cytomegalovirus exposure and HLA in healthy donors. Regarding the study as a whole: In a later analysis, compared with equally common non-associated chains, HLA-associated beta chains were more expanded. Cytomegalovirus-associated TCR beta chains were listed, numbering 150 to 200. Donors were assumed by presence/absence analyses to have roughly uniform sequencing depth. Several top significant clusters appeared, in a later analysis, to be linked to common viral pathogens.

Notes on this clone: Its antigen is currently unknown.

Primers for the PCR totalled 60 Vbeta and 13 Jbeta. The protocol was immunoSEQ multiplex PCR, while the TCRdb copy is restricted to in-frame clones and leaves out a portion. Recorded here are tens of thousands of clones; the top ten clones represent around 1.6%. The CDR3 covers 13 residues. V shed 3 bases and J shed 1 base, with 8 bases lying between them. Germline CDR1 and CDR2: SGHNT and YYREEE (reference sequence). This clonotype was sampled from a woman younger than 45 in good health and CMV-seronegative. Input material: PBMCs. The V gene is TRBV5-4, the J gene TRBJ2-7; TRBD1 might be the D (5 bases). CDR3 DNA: TGTGCCAGCAGCTCTCAGGGTTCCTACGAGCAGTACTTC. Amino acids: CASSSQGSYEQYF.